These T cell receptor beta chains were read from a single sample in a study of human T cells and chemical hapten exposure. One entry per CDR3 protein, called by TCRdb with MiXCR from the RACE reads. Among 90,000 or so distinct CDR3 sequences, approximately 9% were seen once, and the ten largest hold about 2.5%. This sample comprised whole blood, obtained in connection with sensitization to the hapten diphenylcyclopropenone (DPC). Every receptor here comes from a man in his forties with alopecia areata. Some clones in this sample may be carry-over from other donors' samples. Each CDR3 is given with its conserved first and last residue. The D gene is left open where the match is weak. A clone size is listed for some rows: how often the clone was seen (once, few, many), or a class if it is expanded.

size,V,D,J,CDR3,DNA
once,TRBV29-1,TRBD2,TRBJ2-3,CSGGLAGDDTQYF,TGCAGCGGAGGACTAGCGGGAGACGATACGCAGTATTTT
many,TRBV6-6,TRBD1,TRBJ1-5,CATQGGQGRSNQPQHF,TGTGCCACCCAAGGAGGACAGGGAAGGTCCAATCAGCCCCAGCATTTT
few,TRBV27,TRBD1,TRBJ1-2,CASSTGQGRYGYTF,TGTGCCAGCAGTACCGGACAGGGGCGCTATGGCTACACCTTC
few,TRBV13,TRBD2,TRBJ2-7,CASSSVSGRDAYEQYF,TGTGCCAGCAGCTCCGTTAGCGGGAGGGATGCCTACGAGCAGTACTTC
few,TRBV27,TRBD2,TRBJ2-1,CASSLFAWISGSRSSYNEQFF,TGTGCCAGCAGTTTATTTGCTTGGATTAGCGGGAGTCGGAGCTCCTACAATGAGCAGTTCTTC
many,TRBV12-3/TRBV12-4,NA,TRBJ2-3,CASQGQTDTQYF,TGTGCCTCGCAGGGTCAGACAGATACGCAGTATTTT
NA,TRBV6-5,NA,TRBJ1-1,CASTHRAVRDTEAFF,TGTGCCAGCACCCACAGAGCAGTTCGGGACACTGAAGCTTTCTTT
few,TRBV7-9,TRBD1,TRBJ2-6,CASSLEGTGTSGANVLTF,TGTGCCAGCAGCTTAGAAGGGACAGGAACCTCTGGGGCCAACGTCCTGACTTTC
NA,TRBV9,TRBD2,TRBJ2-3,CASRSGAGKTDTQYF,TGTGCCAGCAGGAGCGGGGCAGGGAAAACAGATACGCAGTATTTT
many,TRBV6-1,NA,TRBJ1-2,CASSESTGNYGYTF,TGTGCCAGCAGTGAATCTACAGGCAACTATGGCTACACCTTC
many,TRBV6-2/TRBV6-3,TRBD1,TRBJ1-1,CASSGWTGNTEAFF,TGTGCCAGCAGTGGATGGACAGGGAACACTGAAGCTTTCTTT
NA,TRBV2,NA,TRBJ2-2,CASTGTSTGELFF,TGTGCCAGCACCGGGACTTCAACCGGGGAGCTGTTTTTT
few,TRBV20-1,NA,TRBJ1-1,CSGDRPEAFF,TGCAGTGGAGACAGGCCTGAAGCTTTCTTT
many,TRBV15,TRBD2,TRBJ2-2,CATSRGLAGTGELFF,TGTGCCACCAGCAGAGGACTAGCGGGCACCGGGGAGCTGTTTTTT
NA,TRBV10-3,NA,TRBJ2-7,CAISDEYEQYF,TGTGCCATCAGTGATGAGTACGAGCAGTACTTC
few,TRBV5-1,TRBD2,TRBJ2-3,CASSLSQKNIAGESTDTQYF,TGCGCCAGCAGCTTATCCCAGAAGAACATAGCGGGAGAAAGCACAGATACGCAGTATTTT
NA,TRBV6-1,NA,TRBJ2-4,CASSVGYENIQYF,TGTGCCAGCAGTGTTGGTTATGAAAACATTCAGTACTTC
few,TRBV10-3,TRBD2,TRBJ2-5,CAISESPAGGSETQYF,TGTGCCATCAGTGAGTCCCCAGCGGGAGGTTCAGAGACCCAGTACTTC
few,TRBV28,NA,TRBJ1-6,CASSLGRGPYNSPLHF,TGTGCCAGCAGTTTGGGTCGGGGGCCCTATAATTCACCCCTCCACTTT
NA,TRBV28,TRBD1,TRBJ1-5,CASILGQGYQPQHF,TGTGCCAGCATTCTGGGACAGGGGTATCAGCCCCAGCATTTT
many,TRBV2,NA,TRBJ1-2,CAIDYGYTF,TGTGCCATCGATTATGGCTACACCTTC
few,TRBV27,NA,TRBJ1-5,CASSFIWGQPQHF,TGTGCCAGCAGTTTTATCTGGGGCCAGCCCCAGCATTTT
many,TRBV9,TRBD1,TRBJ1-2,CASRGDSSGYTF,TGTGCCAGCAGGGGGGACAGTTCTGGCTACACCTTC
NA,TRBV5-4,TRBD2,TRBJ2-1,CASSLGTSGRRGEQFF,TGTGCCAGCAGCTTGGGGACTAGCGGGAGACGAGGAGAGCAGTTCTTC
NA,TRBV3-1,TRBD1,TRBJ1-2,CASSRGGRGEYGYTF,TGTGCCAGCAGCCGAGGGGGCAGGGGAGAATATGGCTACACCTTC
NA,TRBV6-5,NA,TRBJ1-5,CASRPLTGKRGNQPQHF,TGTGCCAGCAGACCTTTAACAGGGAAAAGGGGGAATCAGCCCCAGCATTTT
NA,TRBV12-2,NA,TRBJ2-3,CASRFGGRRTDTQYF,TGTGCAAGTCGCTTTGGCGGGAGGAGAACAGATACGCAGTATTTT
few,TRBV19,TRBD1,TRBJ1-1,CASRATGAEAFF,TGTGCCAGTAGGGCCACAGGGGCTGAAGCTTTCTTT
few,TRBV24-1,TRBD1,TRBJ2-3,CATSAGDSGTDTQYF,TGTGCCACCAGTGCCGGGGACAGTGGCACAGATACGCAGTATTTT
few,TRBV29-1,TRBD2,TRBJ2-5,CSVEPSGEKTQYF,TGCAGCGTTGAACCCAGCGGGGAAAAGACCCAGTACTTC
few,TRBV10-3,TRBD2,TRBJ2-2,CAISESLGLAGVRGELFF,TGTGCCATCAGTGAGTCGTTGGGACTAGCGGGAGTACGGGGGGAGCTGTTTTTT
many,TRBV10-1,TRBD1,TRBJ1-1,CASSAQTGETEAFF,TGCGCCAGCAGTGCACAGACAGGGGAAACTGAAGCTTTCTTT
few,TRBV13,NA,TRBJ1-2,CASSLGRGAPGPGYTF,TGTGCCAGCAGCTTAGGCCGAGGGGCCCCGGGGCCGGGCTACACCTTC
few,TRBV28,NA,TRBJ1-5,CASSFLGPQHF,TGTGCCAGCAGCTTCTTGGGGCCCCAGCATTTT
few,TRBV20-1,NA,TRBJ2-3,CSAYTERGGTDTQYF,TGCAGTGCATATACAGAGCGTGGCGGGACAGATACGCAGTATTTT
few,TRBV30,TRBD1,TRBJ1-1,CAWMAGQGTEAFF,TGTGCCTGGATGGCGGGACAGGGCACTGAAGCTTTCTTT
NA,TRBV11-1,TRBD2,TRBJ2-1,CASSAKRLAVYNEQFF,TGTGCCAGCAGCGCGAAGAGACTAGCGGTTTACAATGAGCAGTTCTTC
few,TRBV28,TRBD1,TRBJ2-5,CASSRQGGPQETQYF,TGTGCCAGCAGTAGACAGGGCGGCCCTCAAGAGACCCAGTACTTC
medium-sized,TRBV10-3,NA,TRBJ2-1,CAISELGTGWLAGPPGQFF,TGTGCCATCAGTGAGCTCGGGACAGGGTGGCTAGCGGGACCTCCTGGGCAGTTCTTC
few,TRBV6-2/TRBV6-3,NA,TRBJ2-4,CAVWDKNIQYF,TGTGCGGTGTGGGACAAAAACATTCAGTACTTC